The present T cell receptor (beta chain) was sequenced within a study of T cell responses to AZD1222 COVID-19 vaccine. Study-wide findings and caveats: Reports indicate that nearly half of spike-specific TCRs are directed at unmutated variant regions. There were mostly white British donors and more females than males, and clonal diversity was possibly underestimated.

Comments on this clone: Its antigen remains unknown.

This table comes from immunoSEQ multiplex PCR, and its TCRdb copy is limited to in-frame clones, with some not included. The table shows roughly 170,000 clones, with around 90% occurring only once. The CDR3 has 15 residues. Looked up from germline, CDR1 is SGHVS and CDR2 is FQNEAQ. After removal of 3 bases from V and 6 bases from J, the junction contained 7 bases not matched to a gene. The sequencing used peripheral blood, collected on day 0 of AZD1222 vaccination. This chain uses TRBV7-8 with TRBJ1-5; 8 bases agree with TRBD1. The clonotype was recovered from an adult in good health. CDR3 in amino acids: CASSFQGASGQPQHF. The CDR3 bases are TGTGCCAGCAGCTTTCAGGGGGCCTCTGGTCAGCCCCAGCATTTT.